This record concerns one T cell receptor (beta chain) sequence. Normal lung was taken at the farthest possible site, at least 3 cm from tumour. The germline V gene encodes CDR1 SQVTM and CDR2 ANQGSEA. V lost 8 bases to trimming and J lost 0 bases, with 22 bases between them. The CDR3 runs 16 residues. These data come from a study of immune cell composition in non-small cell lung cancer. Overall study: Most cases were lung adenocarcinoma or squamous cell carcinoma.

Method: immunoSEQ multiplex PCR; TCRdb's copy keeps in-frame clones and lacks some. Of around 5,000 clones listed, over 75% are singletons. This clonotype originated in a human donor with non-small cell lung cancer. Some clones in this sample may be carry-over from other donors' samples. The chain recombines TRBV29-1 with TRBJ1-1; D unresolved. Sequences were obtained from non-adjacent lung tissue. The CDR3 protein is CSLPVRLIRMNTEAFF. The CDR3 region has the DNA TGCAGCCTGCCGGTCCGCCTTATACGTATGAACACTGAAGCTTTCTTT. The variable domain in full, completed from reference TRBV29-1 and TRBJ1-1, reads SAVISQKPSRDICQRGTSLTIQCQVDSQVTMMFWYRQQPGQSLTLIATANQGSEATYESGFVIDKFPISRPNLTFSTLTVSNMSPEDSSIYLCSLPVRLIRMNTEAFFGQGTRLTVV.